The source of this T cell receptor (beta chain) is a study of OX40 agonist ivuxolimab in advanced cancers. The CDR3 runs to 15 residues. The germline V gene encodes CDR1 MNHEY and CDR2 SVGAGI. V lost 0 bases and J lost 5, with 13 bases in between. Repertoires were generated with immunoSEQ multiplex PCR, while TCRdb's copy carries only in-frame clones and drops some. The repertoire holds around 67,000 clones, approximately 88% seen once, with about 7.4% in the top ten. Findings and caveats of the study: The investigators did not determine what antigen specificity the expanded peripheral T cells had.

On this clone itself: The antigen is not known.

The sampling schedule covered blood at baseline, cycle 4 day 1, and cycle 7 day 1. The sequence came from an adult with an advanced solid tumor such as melanoma, head and neck, liver or kidney cancer. Here the sequenced sample was CD4+ or CD8+ T cells sorted from blood, taken in a trial of the OX40 agonist ivuxolimab. J is TRBJ1-1 and V is TRBV6-5; D perhaps matches TRBD1 (6 bases). The CDR3: CASSYSPGGRTEAFF. The CDR3 DNA reads TGTGCCAGCAGTTACTCTCCTGGGGGCCGGACTGAAGCTTTCTTT.